Below are 15 T cell receptor beta chains sequenced from a single sample in a study of T cells in Graves' hyperthyroidism and ophthalmopathy. RNA transcripts yielded amplified TCR beta CDR3 regions. Primed by the HTBI set, a first-round RT-PCR was run on the TCR CDR3. TCRdb ran MiXCR on the multiplex PCR reads and lists one entry per CDR3 protein. The repertoire includes 490,000 or so distinct CDR3 sequences, around 50% of them detected once, and about two fifths sits in the top ten. The sequenced material came from peripheral blood or thyroid tissue (not recorded which). Receptors originate from an adult woman with Graves' disease, either hyperthyroidism or ophthalmopathy (not recorded which).

Comment on this clonotype: The final CDR3 position lacks the conserved phenylalanine or tryptophan, pointing to a likely read error. It is unclear where the CDR3 begins or ends on the DNA, so no DNA is shown, and the CDR3 is as TCRdb lists it. This sequence joins TRBV4-2 and TRBJ1-1; no DNA check was done on the table's D call, TRBD1. Termini included, the CDR3 measures 11 amino acids. CDR1 is LGHNA, CDR2 YNFKEQ, per germline. The CDR3 loop is CASSPGDTESS.

This clonotype was detected many times. DNA of the CDR3: TGTGCCACCAGCAGATCAGGCGGAGGTGGCGAGCAGTACTTC. Residues: CATSRSGGGGEQYF. The V call is TRBV15, the J call TRBJ2-7, with a possible D match to TRBD2 (5 bases). From germline, CDR1 is LNHNV and CDR2 YYDKDF (reference sequence). Trimming pared 2 bases from V and 6 bases from J, leaving 14 bases between. The CDR3 is 14 residues long.

This clonotype was counted only a few times. The rearrangement uses TRBV7-2 and TRBJ1-2; 7 bases fit TRBD1. The CDR3 covers 13 residues. Trimming cost V 5 bases and J 3 bases; bases outside gene matches: 3. CDR1 is SGHTA and CDR2 is FQGNSA in the germline V gene. The CDR3 is CASSGGQDYGYTF. DNA of the CDR3: TGTGCCAGCAGCGGTGGACAGGACTATGGCTACACCTTC.

As concerns this clonotype: A much larger clone sits a single nucleotide away, making a read error possible. Without the conserved terminal phenylalanine or tryptophan, this CDR3 likely stems from a read error. The V gene is TRBV20-1, the J gene TRBJ2-5; TRBD2 matches at 14 bases. Germline CDR1 and CDR2: DFQATT and SNEGSKA (reference sequence). J was trimmed by 4 bases and V by 2 bases; bases with no gene match: 9. The CDR3 contains 17 residues. In nucleotides, the CDR3 is TGCAGTGCTAGAAATTTGACTAGCGGGAGGGCTGGAGAGACCCAGTACCTC. The encoded protein is CSARNLTSGRAGETQYL.

This clonotype was recorded many times. This rearrangement joins TRBV10-3 to TRBJ1-2; unclear D gene. Between the trimmed V and J ends, which lost 8 bases and 8 bases, there was a span of 21 bases. The CDR3 extends over 14 amino acids. Germline CDR1 and CDR2: ENHRY and SYGVKD. CDR3 amino acids: CAIGRVVEREGYTF. DNA of the CDR3: TGTGCCATCGGTAGAGTGGTAGAGAGGGAAGGCTACACCTTC.

Many counts were recorded for this clonotype. Its ends do not fully match the called genes, so a read error is possible. This sequence joins TRBV7-7 and TRBJ2-7, with D possibly TRBD2 on 7 matching bases. The CDR3 sequence is 15 residues long. CDR1 is SSHAT and CDR2 is FNYEAQ in the germline V gene (reference sequence). Here the CDR3 DNA reads TGTGCTAGCAGCTTAGGGGGAGGGCCCGGCTACGAGCAGTACTTC. Residues: CASSLGGGPGYEQYF.

This clonotype was found many times. V usage is TRBV29-1 and J usage is TRBJ2-5, with 9 positions matching TRBD1. Germline CDR1 is SQVTM and CDR2 is ANQGSEA. The CDR3 runs 14 residues. Trimming took 7 bases from V and 5 from J; bases not matched to a gene: 11. CDR3 residues: CSAGGGTGTETQYF. CDR3 DNA sequence: TGCAGCGCTGGGGGAGGGACAGGGACCGAGACCCAGTACTTC.

This clonotype was recorded at least ten times. The gene calls are TRBV29-1 and TRBJ1-1; D unclear. Germline CDR1 SQVTM, CDR2 ANQGSEA. Trimming stripped 7 bases from V and 4 bases from J, with 7 bases between. The CDR3 covers 10 residues. CDR3 sequence reads: CSAMSTEAFF. CDR3 DNA sequence: TGCAGCGCGATGAGCACTGAAGCTTTCTTT.

This clonotype was seen repeatedly, ten times or more. The chain recombines TRBV4-1 with TRBJ1-6; tentatively, D is TRBD1 (6 bases). CDR3 size: 15 residues. V was clipped by 4 bases and J by 8 bases, with 15 bases between them. Germline CDR1 is MGHRA and CDR2 is YSYEKL. CDR3 in amino acids: CASSPGGGADSPLHF. The CDR3 DNA sequence: TGCGCCAGCAGCCCCGGCGGGGGGGCCGATTCACCCCTCCACTTT.

The chain carries TRBV5-1 and TRBJ1-6, with D possibly TRBD1 on 5 matching bases. Trimming pared 4 bases from V and 10 bases from J, leaving 21 bases between. The CDR3 contains 16 residues. Germline values: CDR1 SGHRS, CDR2 YFSETQ. The DNA for the CDR3 is TGCGCCAGCAGCCTGGGGGGAGGCCCCGCCGGATCACCCCTCCACTTT. This gives the protein CASSLGGGPAGSPLHF.

The chain recombines TRBV20-1 with TRBJ1-6; possibly TRBD1 for D (6 bases). The length of the CDR3 is 14 residues. V lost 3 bases, J lost 4 bases, and 10 bases lay in between. Germline CDR1 is DFQATT and CDR2 is SNEGSKA (reference sequence). The CDR3 DNA sequence: TGCAGTGCTAGTTCGGGACAATATAATTCACCCCTCCACTTT. It translates to CSASSGQYNSPLHF.

This clonotype has at least ten counts. Germline is not matched at one junction end, which may reflect a read error. The chain uses TRBV7-2 and TRBJ1-1, with TRBD1 as a possible D gene (5 bases). The CDR3 spans 14 residues. Germline V gives CDR1 SGHTA, CDR2 FQGNSA. The CDR3 bases are TGTGCCAGCAGTTTAGGGGTAGGGGACACTGAAGCTTTCTTT. Its protein is CASSLGVGDTEAFF.

Many counts were recorded for this clonotype. This chain uses TRBV29-1 with TRBJ1-3; D not resolved. Germline assignment: CDR1 SQVTM and CDR2 ANQGSEA. Trimming removed 1 base from V and 1 base from J, with 8 bases in between. The CDR3 is 14 residues long. CDR3 residues: CSVEASGSGNTIYF. CDR3 in DNA: TGCAGCGTTGAAGCTTCAGGATCTGGAAACACCATATATTTT.

This clonotype was detected ten times or more. The CDR3 spells CASSQRLRSTEAFF. In nucleotides, the CDR3 is TGTGCCAGTAGTCAGAGACTCCGGAGCACTGAAGCTTTCTTT. This chain uses TRBV19 with TRBJ1-1; D uncertain. The CDR3 sequence is 14 residues long. The V and J ends lost 5 bases and 4 bases respectively, with 14 bases between them. Germline V gene sequence: CDR1 LNHDA, CDR2 SQIVND (reference sequence).

This clonotype was found many times. Here the CDR3 reads CASSLEQIPYEQYF. The CDR3 coding sequence is TGTGCCAGCAGCTTAGAACAGATACCCTACGAGCAGTACTTC. The gene calls are TRBV7-6 and TRBJ2-7; no reliable D call. Trimming stripped 1 base from V and 2 bases from J, with 9 bases between. This CDR3 is 14 amino acids long. Per the germline V gene, CDR1 is SGHVS and CDR2 is FNYEAQ.